The TCR beta chain described here comes from a study of molecular identifiers for immune sequencing clone quantification. Across the whole study: Naive CD8 RNA (about 20,000 or 100,000 cells) was divided into five aliquots, with four sequenced. Overall study findings and caveats: Clones with over 20 RNA copies captured over 98% of effector molecules but under 1% of naive ones.

TCRdb used MiXCR to reprocess the PCR reads, holding one entry per CDR3 protein. The repertoire holds about 640,000 distinct CDR3 sequences, about 20% seen once, with 0.75% to 0.95% in the top ten. This clonotype was seen a few times. The antigen is not known. Germline V gene lookup returns CDR1 SEHNR and CDR2 FQNEAQ (reference sequence). Trimming removed 1 base from V and 2 bases from J, with 13 bases in between. The CDR3 consists of 16 residues. V and J are TRBV7-9 and TRBJ2-3; tentatively, D is TRBD1 (5 bases). The sample was naive CD8+ T cells from blood, with Jurkat cell RNA spiked in. Subset in this sample: FACS-sorted CD8+CD4-CCR7+CD45RA+ naive T cells. The receptor comes from a human donor in good health. Some libraries in this study had Jurkat cell RNA spiked in. CDR3 loop: CASSLVSRVDTDTQYF. CDR3 nucleotide sequence: TGTGCCAGCAGCTTAGTTTCCAGGGTGGACACAGATACGCAGTATTTT.